This T cell receptor (beta chain) was recorded in a study of shared clonotypes between healthy human individuals. Study results and limitations: Shared across a few donors were around 5% of the naive CD4 clonotypes.

TCRdb's copy holds only in-frame clones and misses some; the assay was immunoSEQ multiplex PCR. The profile shows 2 million to 2.5 million clones, 80% to 95% of them singletons. About this clone: Its antigen remains unidentified.

The germline V gene has CDR1 SGHTS and CDR2 YDEGEE. Trimming took 4 bases from V and 0 from J, leaving 14 bases between them. This CDR3 has 15 amino acids. This chain links TRBV5-8 with TRBJ2-7, with D maybe TRBD2 (5 bases). Sequenced sample: naive CD4+ T cells from PBMCs. The subset: CD45RA+ positively selected. The receptor was isolated from a man aged 18 to 30 in good health. Some clones in this sample may be carry-over from other donors' samples. The CDR3 DNA reads as TGTGCCAGCAGCCAAGACCCGGGGTTCTCCTACGAGCAGTACTTC. Translated, it gives CASSQDPGFSYEQYF.